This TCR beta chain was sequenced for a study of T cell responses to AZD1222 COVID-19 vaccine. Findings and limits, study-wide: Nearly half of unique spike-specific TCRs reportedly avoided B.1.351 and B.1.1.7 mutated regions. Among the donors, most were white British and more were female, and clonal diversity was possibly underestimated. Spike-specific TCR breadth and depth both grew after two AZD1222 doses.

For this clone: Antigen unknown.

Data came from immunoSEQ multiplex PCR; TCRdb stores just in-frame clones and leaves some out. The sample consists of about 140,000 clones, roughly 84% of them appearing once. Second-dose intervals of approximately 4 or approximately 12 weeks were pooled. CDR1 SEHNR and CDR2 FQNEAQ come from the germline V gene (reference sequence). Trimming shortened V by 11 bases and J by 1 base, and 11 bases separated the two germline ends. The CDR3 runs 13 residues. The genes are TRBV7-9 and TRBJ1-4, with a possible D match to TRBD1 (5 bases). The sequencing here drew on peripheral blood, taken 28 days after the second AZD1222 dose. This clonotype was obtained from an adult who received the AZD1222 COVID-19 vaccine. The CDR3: CAGGSGTNEKLFF. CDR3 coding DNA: TGTGCCGGGGGGTCCGGAACTAATGAAAAACTGTTTTTT.